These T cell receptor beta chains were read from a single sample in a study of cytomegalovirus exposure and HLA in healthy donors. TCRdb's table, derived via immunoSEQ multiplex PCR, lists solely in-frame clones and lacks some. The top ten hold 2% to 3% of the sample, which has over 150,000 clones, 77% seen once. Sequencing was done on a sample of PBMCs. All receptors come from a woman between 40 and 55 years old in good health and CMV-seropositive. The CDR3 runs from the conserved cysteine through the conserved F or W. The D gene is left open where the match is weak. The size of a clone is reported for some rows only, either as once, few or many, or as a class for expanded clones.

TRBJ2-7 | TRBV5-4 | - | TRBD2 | CASSSGLAYEQYF | TGTGCCAGCAGCTCGGGACTAGCTTACGAGCAGTACTTC
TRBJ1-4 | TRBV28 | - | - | CASSPAANEKLFF | TGTGCCAGCAGCCCCGCGGCAAATGAAAAACTGTTTTTT
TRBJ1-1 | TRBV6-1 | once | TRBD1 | CASSVTGATEAFF | TGTGCCAGCAGTGTTACAGGGGCCACTGAAGCTTTCTTT
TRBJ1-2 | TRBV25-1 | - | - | CASSDPRFYGYTF | TGTGCCAGCAGTGATCCCAGGTTCTATGGCTACACCTTC
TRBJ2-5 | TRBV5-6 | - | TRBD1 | CASSSPGQGGETQYF | TGTGCCAGCAGCTCACCGGGACAGGGGGGAGAGACCCAGTACTTC
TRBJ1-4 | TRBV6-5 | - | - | CASRYRETNEKLFF | TGTGCCAGCAGATACAGGGAGACTAATGAAAAACTGTTTTTT
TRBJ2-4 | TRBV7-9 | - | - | CSSSVLHPLAKNIQYF | TGTTCCAGCAGCGTACTGCATCCCCTAGCCAAAAACATTCAGTACTTC
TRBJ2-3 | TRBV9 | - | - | CASSVVASVTDTQYF | TGTGCCAGCAGCGTAGTAGCGTCCGTCACAGATACGCAGTATTTT
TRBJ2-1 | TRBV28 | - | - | CASSPGRRYNEQFF | TGTGCCAGCAGTCCAGGCCGTCGCTACAATGAGCAGTTCTTC
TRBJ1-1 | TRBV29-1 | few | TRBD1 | CSVLDRIKNTEAFF | TGCAGCGTCCTGGACAGGATTAAGAACACTGAAGCTTTCTTT
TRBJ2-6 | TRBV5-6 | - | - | CASSPSNGANVLTF | TGTGCCAGCAGCCCGAGTAATGGGGCCAACGTCCTGACTTTC
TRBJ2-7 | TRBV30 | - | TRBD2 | CAWSTSGGTYEQYF | TGTGCCTGGAGTACTAGCGGGGGGACCTACGAGCAGTACTTC
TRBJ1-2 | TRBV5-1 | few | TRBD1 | CASSSGTGGSGYTF | TGCGCCAGCAGCTCCGGGACAGGGGGTTCTGGCTACACCTTC
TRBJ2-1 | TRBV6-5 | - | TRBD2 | CASTVSGRTNEQFF | TGTGCCAGCACCGTAAGCGGGAGGACAAATGAGCAGTTCTTC
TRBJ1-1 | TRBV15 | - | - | CATSGVNTEAFF | TGTGCCACGTCGGGGGTTAACACTGAAGCTTTCTTT
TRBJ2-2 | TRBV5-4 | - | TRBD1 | CASSPGTGNTGELFF | TGTGCCAGCAGCCCTGGGACAGGGAACACCGGGGAGCTGTTTTTT
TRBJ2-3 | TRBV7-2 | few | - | CASSLDLLSTDTQYF | TGTGCCAGCAGCTTAGACCTACTGAGCACAGATACGCAGTATTTT
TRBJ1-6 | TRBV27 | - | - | CASSLPRPPGASYNSPLHF | TGTGCCAGCAGTTTACCCCGTCCCCCCGGTGCGTCCTATAATTCACCCCTCCACTTT
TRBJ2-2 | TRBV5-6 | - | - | CASSVYRREANTGELFF | TGTGCCAGCAGCGTATATCGAAGGGAGGCGAACACCGGGGAGCTGTTTTTT
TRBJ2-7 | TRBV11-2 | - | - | CASSPTRGSYEQYF | TGTGCCAGCAGCCCAACCAGGGGTTCCTACGAGCAGTACTTC